These 9 T cell receptor beta chains came from one sample sequenced in a study of a mutant IDH1 vaccine in newly diagnosed glioma. Time point here: week 23, last vaccination. The investigators gave 300 ug of mutant IDH1 20-mer peptide in each vaccine dose, together with topical imiquimod. Antigens of these TCRs are unknown. Produced via immunoSEQ multiplex PCR; TCRdb's table is partial and in-frame only. The sample has 25,000 to 35,000 clones, about 85% seen once. The specimen was PBMCs, collected from a glioma patient whose treatment included an IDH1 peptide vaccine. The receptor source for this set is a woman younger than 35 with glioma.

The genes are TRBV30 and TRBJ2-3, with a possible D match to TRBD2 (7 bases). The CDR3 is made up of 13 amino acids. The ends were cut back, 4 bases at V and 4 bases at J, with 12 bases in the middle. Germline-derived CDR1 and CDR2 are GTSNPN and SVGIG (reference sequence). The CDR3: CAWTRGGPDTQYF. DNA of the CDR3: TGTGCCTGGACGAGGGGGGGCCCAGATACGCAGTATTTT.

The rearrangement joins TRBV18 to TRBJ2-2; tentatively, D is TRBD1 or TRBD2 (5 bases each). The V gene's germline CDR1 is KGHSH and CDR2 LQKENI. Trimming removed 0 bases from V and 6 bases from J, with 5 bases in between. The CDR3 consists of 13 residues. The CDR3 loop reads CASSPPGPGELFF. The CDR3 region has the DNA TGTGCCAGCTCACCACCGGGACCCGGGGAGCTGTTTTTT. Filled out from reference TRBV18 and TRBJ2-2, the complete variable domain reads NAGVMQNPRHLVRRRGQEARLRCSPMKGHSHVYWYRQLPEEGLKFMVYLQKENIIDESGMPKERFSAEFPKEGPSILRIQQVVRGDSAAYFCASSPPGPGELFFGEGSRLTVL.

The CDR3 loop is CASSRTADQETQYF. CDR3 DNA: TGTGCCAGCAGTCGGACAGCAGACCAAGAGACCCAGTACTTC. The gene calls are TRBV6-1 and TRBJ2-5; D perhaps matches TRBD1 (6 bases). This CDR3 comprises 14 residues. Germline-derived CDR1 and CDR2 are MNHNS and SASEGT. The V end lost 5 bases, the J end lost 0 bases, and 10 bases lay between the germline ends.

The chain employs TRBV7-2 and TRBJ2-1, with 7 nucleotides matching TRBD1. Germline V CDR1 and CDR2: SGHTA, FQGNSA. This CDR3 has 15 residues. V was clipped by 0 bases and J by 4 bases; unmatched bases: 3. CDR3 in amino acids: CASSLAWDRYNEQFF. The DNA of the CDR3 is TGTGCCAGCAGCTTAGCCTGGGACAGATACAATGAGCAGTTCTTC.

This chain links TRBV7-6 with TRBJ2-3; 13 bases align to TRBD2. The CDR3 is 16 amino acids. The trim removed 4 bases at V and 2 bases at J, leaving 3 bases unmatched. From germline, CDR1 is SGHVS and CDR2 FNYEAQ. CDR3 sequence: CASSSGLAGLTDTQYF. The DNA for the CDR3 is TGTGCCAGCAGCTCGGGACTAGCGGGGCTCACAGATACGCAGTATTTT.

J is TRBJ1-5 and V is TRBV5-5; D uncertain. Looked up from germline, CDR1 is SGHKS and CDR2 is YYEKEE (reference sequence). The CDR3 consists of 15 residues. The ends were cut back, 5 bases at V and 1 base at J, with 13 bases in the middle. In DNA, the CDR3 is TGTGCCAGCAGTACCTCCCTTAACAGCAATCAGCCCCAGCATTTT. Residues: CASSTSLNSNQPQHF.

The chain carries TRBV2 and TRBJ2-5; TRBD1 aligns across 11 bases. Germline V gene sequence: CDR1 SNHLY, CDR2 FYNNEI. The ends lost 6 bases at V and 5 bases at J; junction bases unmatched: 5. CDR3 length: 14 residues. Here the CDR3 DNA reads TGTGCCAGCAGGGGACAGGGGGGATGGGAGACCCAGTACTTC. Amino acids: CASRGQGGWETQYF.

The chain carries TRBV23-1 and TRBJ2-4; D is ambiguous. TRBV23-1 is placed among ORFs of uncertain function. CDR3 length equals 16 residues. The CDR3 region has the DNA TGCCCAATTACAGACGCCTCCTCAAGGACCAAAAACATTCAGTACTTC. This encodes CPITDASSRTKNIQYF.

This clone came up a few times. This chain uses TRBV6-5 with TRBJ1-1; D uncertain. Germline CDR1 and CDR2: MNHEY and SVGAGI. The CDR3 contains 14 residues. Trimming took 10 bases from V and 5 from J, leaving 20 bases between them. Here the CDR3 DNA reads TGTGCCACCCTAAACTGGGGAGTGCAGACTGAAGCTTTCTTT. Encoded protein: CATLNWGVQTEAFF.